The 18 T cell receptor beta chains given below trace back to one sample, sequenced in a study of T cells in Graves' hyperthyroidism and ophthalmopathy. The investigators amplified TCR beta CDR3 regions from RNA transcripts. The primer set for the first-round RT-PCR of the TCR CDR3 was HTBI. From the multiplex PCR reads, TCRdb called clonotypes with MiXCR, one entry per CDR3 protein. The data hold approximately 300,000 distinct CDR3 sequences, with approximately 17% observed a single time. Source material: blood. The source is a woman aged 60-75 years with Graves' ophthalmopathy.

This chain links TRBV19 with TRBJ1-2, with 8 bases aligning to TRBD1. J gave up 4 bases and V 1 base, and 2 bases lay outside the gene matches. The CDR3 runs to 14 residues. Germline lookup yields CDR1 LNHDA and CDR2 SQIVND (reference sequence). This CDR3 is CASSIGQGFYGYTF. CDR3 coding DNA: TGTGCCAGTAGTATAGGACAGGGGTTCTATGGCTACACCTTC.

This clonotype showed up just a few times. The genes are TRBV15 and TRBJ2-7, with D tentatively TRBD2 (5 bases). The germline V gene encodes CDR1 LNHNV and CDR2 YYDKDF (reference sequence). The CDR3 covers 15 residues. Trimming took 8 bases from V and 3 from J, leaving 20 bases between them. CDR3 bases: TGTGCCACCGCCGGGGAAAGACTTTCGATCTACGAGCAGTACTTC. Translating gives CATAGERLSIYEQYF.

This clonotype has just a few counts. The chain carries TRBV24-1 and TRBJ2-3; TRBD1 aligns across 7 bases. There are 15 residues in the CDR3. CDR1 and CDR2 from the germline V gene are KGHDR and SFDVKD. Trimming took 5 bases from V and 2 from J; bases not matched to a gene: 6. For the CDR3, the DNA is TGTGCCACCAGTGGAGGGACAGATTTCACAGATACGCAGTATTTT. This translates into CATSGGTDFTDTQYF.

This clonotype came up many times. This chain connects TRBV20-1 to TRBJ1-2; 8 bases line up with TRBD1. The V segment lost 5 bases and the J segment 3 bases; nucleotides outside the gene matches: 8. This CDR3 is built from 14 residues. Per the germline V gene, CDR1 is DFQATT and CDR2 is SNEGSKA (reference sequence). CDR3 residues: CSASSPGGDYGYTF. The CDR3 DNA follows: TGCAGTGCTTCCTCGCCAGGGGGCGACTATGGCTACACCTTC.

This clonotype was seen repeatedly, ten times or more. The chain carries TRBV5-6 and TRBJ2-7, with TRBD1 identical over 8 bases. V was pared by 6 bases and J by 5 bases, with 7 bases of the junction left unmatched. This CDR3 is 13 amino acids long. CDR1 is SGHDT and CDR2 is YYEEEE in the germline V gene. This CDR3 reads CASTRDRSHEQYF. CDR3 in DNA: TGTGCCAGCACCCGGGACAGGTCTCACGAGCAGTACTTC.

This CDR3 is CSVEPGEETQYF. The CDR3 DNA follows: TGCAGCGTTGAGCCAGGGGAAGAGACCCAGTACTTC. The V and J genes are TRBV29-1 and TRBJ2-5; weak D call: TRBD1 (6 bases). The CDR3 contains 12 residues. V lost 3 bases and J 3 bases, leaving 8 bases between the germline ends. Germline CDR1 reads SQVTM; CDR2 reads ANQGSEA. Variable domain in full (rest from reference TRBV29-1 and TRBJ2-5): SAVISQKPSRDICQRGTSLTIQCQVDSQVTMMFWYRQQPGQSLTLIATANQGSEATYESGFVIDKFPISRPNLTFSTLTVSNMSPEDSSIYLCSVEPGEETQYFGPGTRLLVL.

This clonotype was recorded many times. This sequence joins TRBV7-9 and TRBJ2-7; 8 bases are a match to TRBD2. The CDR3 contains 15 residues. Per the germline V gene, CDR1 is SEHNR and CDR2 is FQNEAQ (reference sequence). V was clipped by 5 bases and J by 2 bases; unmatched bases: 8. CDR3 DNA sequence: TGTGCCAGCAGCCCCTCGAGCGGGGGAACCTACGAGCAGTACTTC. Protein product: CASSPSSGGTYEQYF.

This clonotype appeared many times. The V and J genes are TRBV6-2 or TRBV6-3 and TRBJ1-4; D is unresolved. The CDR3 sequence is 18 residues long. The germline gives CDR1 MNHEY, CDR2 SVGEGT. Trimming left V 0 bases short and J 0 bases short, with 14 bases between. CDR3 sequence reads: CASSYSMWSAATNEKLFF. DNA of the CDR3: TGTGCCAGCAGTTACTCGATGTGGTCGGCAGCAACTAATGAAAAACTGTTTTTT.

This clonotype came up a few times. This chain links TRBV19 with TRBJ2-1, with 12 bases that match TRBD2. Germline CDR1 reads LNHDA; CDR2 reads SQIVND (reference sequence). The trim removed 8 bases at V and 4 bases at J, leaving 9 bases unmatched. This CDR3 region has 16 residues. CDR3 region: CASATRLAGDYNEQFF. As DNA, the CDR3 is TGTGCCAGTGCGACACGACTAGCGGGGGATTACAATGAGCAGTTCTTC.

This clonotype was recorded many times. The chain links TRBV29-1 to TRBJ2-3, with no clear D. Germline assignment: CDR1 SQVTM and CDR2 ANQGSEA. The CDR3 length is 12 residues. The V gene lost 3 bases and the J gene lost 1 base, with 5 bases spanning the gap. The CDR3 DNA reads TGCAGCGTTGATGCGGGCACAGATACGCAGTATTTT. Translated: CSVDAGTDTQYF.

This clonotype was seen repeatedly, ten times or more. The genes are TRBV20-1 and TRBJ2-7; 8 positions agree with TRBD2. CDR3 length equals 12 residues. J gave up 6 bases and V 3 bases, and 4 bases lay outside the gene matches. The germline V gene has CDR1 DFQATT and CDR2 SNEGSKA (reference sequence). CDR3 sequence: CSASGRGSEQYF. CDR3 coding DNA: TGCAGTGCTAGCGGGAGGGGGAGCGAGCAGTACTTC.

The chain employs TRBV7-9 and TRBJ2-2; the D is unclear. From germline, CDR1 is SEHNR and CDR2 FQNEAQ (reference sequence). The germline V and J ends were trimmed by 3 bases and 2 bases, with 19 bases remaining between them. CDR3 length: 18 amino acids. The CDR3 sequence is CASSFRVPIDKNTGELFF. The CDR3 DNA reads as TGTGCCAGCAGCTTCCGGGTACCGATCGACAAAAACACCGGGGAGCTGTTTTTT.

In its sample, this clonotype was seen a few times. The rearrangement uses TRBV5-1 and TRBJ2-6; possible D gene TRBD1, 5 bases. Germline V gene lookup returns CDR1 SGHRS and CDR2 YFSETQ. The CDR3 sequence is 19 residues long. The V end was cut by 4 bases, the J end by 3 bases, with 23 bases between. CDR3 loop: CASSDQGVQGIFGANVLTF. The CDR3 nucleotides read TGCGCCAGCAGCGACCAAGGCGTTCAGGGAATCTTTGGGGCCAACGTCCTGACTTTC.

The chain has TRBV30 and TRBJ1-2, with no clear D. Trimming took 2 bases from V and 4 from J, leaving 14 bases between them. From germline, CDR1 is GTSNPN and CDR2 SVGIG (reference sequence). The CDR3 has 14 residues. CDR3 residues: CAWSLSGLTYGYTF. For the CDR3, the DNA is TGTGCCTGGAGTCTTTCTGGGCTCACCTATGGCTACACCTTC.

The chain combines TRBV28 with TRBJ2-2; D may be TRBD1 (6 bases). CDR3 length: 15 amino acids. Germline-derived CDR1 and CDR2 are MDHEN and SYDVKM. V lost 1 base to trimming and J lost 6 bases, with 12 bases between them. As DNA, the CDR3 is TGTGCCAGCAGTTTATCGTTAAAGGGGGCCGGGGAGCTGTTTTTT. Translated, it gives CASSLSLKGAGELFF. The full variable domain, completed using reference TRBV28 and TRBJ2-2, is DVKVTQSSRYLVKRTGEKVFLECVQDMDHENMFWYRQDPGLGLRLIYFSYDVKMKEKGDIPEGYSVSREKKERFSLILESASTNQTSMYLCASSLSLKGAGELFFGEGSRLTVL.

This chain links TRBV6-1 with TRBJ2-7, with a possible D match to TRBD2 (6 bases). From germline, CDR1 is MNHNS and CDR2 SASEGT. The CDR3 runs 14 residues. Trimming removed 4 bases from V and 3 bases from J, with 13 bases in between. The CDR3 protein is CASSGVSGGYEQYF. The CDR3 bases are TGTGCCAGCAGTGGGGTCTCCGGGGGCTACGAGCAGTACTTC.

V and J are TRBV20-1 and TRBJ1-3, with D unclear. Germline loops: CDR1 DFQATT, CDR2 SNEGSKA (reference sequence). The CDR3 is 17 residues long. V was pared by 5 bases and J by 5 bases, with 25 bases between. As DNA, the CDR3 is TGCAGTGCTCAATTTGTCGGTGGGTCCCTCGGACGAAACACCATATATTTT. Amino acids: CSAQFVGGSLGRNTIYF.

On this clonotype itself: This clone may be a read error of a much larger clone one base away. V is TRBV28 and J is TRBJ1-5; TRBD1 might be the D (5 bases). Looked up from germline, CDR1 is MDHEN and CDR2 is SYDVKM. The CDR3 has 16 residues. CDR3 DNA sequence: TGTGCCAGCCGTTTAGAGGCAGGGAGAAGCAATCAGCCCCAGCATTTT. Residues: CASRLEAGRSNQPQHF.